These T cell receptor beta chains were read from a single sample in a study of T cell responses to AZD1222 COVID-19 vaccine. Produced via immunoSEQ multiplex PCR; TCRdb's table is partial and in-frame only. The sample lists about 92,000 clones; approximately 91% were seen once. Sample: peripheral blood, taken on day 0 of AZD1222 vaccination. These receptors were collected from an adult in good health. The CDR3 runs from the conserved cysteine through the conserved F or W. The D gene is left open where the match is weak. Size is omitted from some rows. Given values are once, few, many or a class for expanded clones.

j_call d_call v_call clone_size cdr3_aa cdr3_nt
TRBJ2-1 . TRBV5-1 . CASSLDLGAYNEQFF TGCGCCAGCAGCTTGGATCTCGGGGCCTACAATGAGCAGTTCTTC
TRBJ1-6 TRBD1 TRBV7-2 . CASSFRDRGSPLHF TGTGCCAGCAGCTTTCGGGACAGGGGTTCACCCCTCCACTTT
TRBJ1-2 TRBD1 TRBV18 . CASSPGGNYGYTF TGTGCCAGCTCCCCAGGGGGGAACTATGGCTACACCTTC
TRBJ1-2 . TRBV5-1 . CASSTAWGSEWYTF TGCGCCAGCAGCACCGCCTGGGGATCTGAGTGGTACACCTTC
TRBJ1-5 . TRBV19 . CASSTVRGGQPQHF TGTGCCAGTAGTACCGTTAGGGGGGGACAGCCCCAGCATTTT
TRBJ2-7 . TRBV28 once CASSPGQSHEQYF TGTGCCAGCAGCCCAGGACAGTCTCACGAGCAGTACTTC
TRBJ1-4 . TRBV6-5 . CASSRGDGGEKLFF TGTGCCAGCAGCCGCGGGGATGGGGGTGAAAAACTGTTTTTT
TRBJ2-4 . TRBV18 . CASSPGGTAKNIQYF TGTGCCAGCTCACCAGGGGGCACAGCCAAAAACATTCAGTACTTC
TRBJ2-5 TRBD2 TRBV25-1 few CASSETGLAGGETQYF TGTGCCAGCAGTGAAACGGGACTAGCGGGGGGAGAGACCCAGTACTTC
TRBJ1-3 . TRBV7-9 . CVGQPLGNTIYF TGTGTGGGGCAGCCGCTTGGAAACACCATATATTTT
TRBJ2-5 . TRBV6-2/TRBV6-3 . CASSRWDQETQYF TGTGCCAGCAGCCGATGGGACCAAGAGACCCAGTACTTC
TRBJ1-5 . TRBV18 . CASSQDSNQPQHF TGTGCCAGCTCACAGGATAGCAATCAGCCCCAGCATTTT
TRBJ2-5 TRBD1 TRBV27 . CASSSSTGEETQYF TGTGCCAGCAGTTCCTCAACAGGGGAGGAGACCCAGTACTTC
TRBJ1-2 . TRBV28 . CASSSQVTQGYTF TGTGCCAGCAGTTCTCAGGTCACCCAGGGCTACACCTTC
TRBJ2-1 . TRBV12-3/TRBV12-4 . CASSTTSSEQFF TGTGCCAGCAGTACAACTTCGTCAGAGCAGTTCTTC
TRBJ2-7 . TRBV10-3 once CAISDLARSSYEQYF TGTGCCATCAGTGATTTGGCAAGGAGCTCCTACGAGCAGTACTTC
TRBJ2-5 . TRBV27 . CASSFGGGETQYF TGTGCCAGCAGTTTCGGGGGTGGAGAGACCCAGTACTTC
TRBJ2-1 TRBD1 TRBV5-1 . CASSLETGQGFYNEQFF TGCGCCAGCAGCTTGGAAACGGGACAGGGGTTTTACAATGAGCAGTTCTTC
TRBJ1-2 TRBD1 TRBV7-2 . CASSLNGQGVRGYTF TGTGCCAGCAGTTTAAATGGACAGGGGGTTCGTGGCTACACCTTC
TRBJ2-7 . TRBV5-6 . CASGIGAYEQYF TGTGCCAGCGGTATAGGGGCCTACGAGCAGTACTTC
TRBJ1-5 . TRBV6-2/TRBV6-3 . CASSFFNQPQHF TGTGCCAGCAGTTTCTTCAATCAGCCCCAGCATTTT
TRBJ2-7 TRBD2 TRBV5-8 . CASSLELSGGLDEQYF TGTGCCAGCAGTTTGGAGCTCAGCGGGGGATTGGACGAGCAGTACTTC
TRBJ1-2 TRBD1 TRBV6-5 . CASSRTGGTYGYTF TGTGCCAGCAGTCGGACAGGGGGCACCTATGGCTACACCTTC
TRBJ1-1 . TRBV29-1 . CSVLTHEAFF TGCAGCGTTTTGACACATGAAGCTTTCTTT
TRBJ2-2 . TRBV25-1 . CASSEYPTGVGELFF TGTGCCAGCAGTGAATATCCTACGGGAGTCGGGGAGCTGTTTTTT
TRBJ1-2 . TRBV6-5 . CASRQQWADYGYTF TGTGCCAGCAGGCAACAGTGGGCGGACTATGGCTACACCTTC
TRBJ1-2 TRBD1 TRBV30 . CAWKPYYGQDAYGYTF TGTGCCTGGAAGCCTTATTACGGACAGGACGCCTATGGCTACACCTTC
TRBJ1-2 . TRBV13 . CASSLGGRDGSYGYTF TGTGCCAGCAGCTTAGGAGGCCGGGACGGTTCATATGGCTACACCTTC
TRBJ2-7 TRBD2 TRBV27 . CASTPRAGGLQYF TGTGCCAGCACCCCAAGAGCGGGGGGGCTTCAGTACTTC
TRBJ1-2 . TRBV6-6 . CASIPTVGDYGYTF TGTGCCAGCATCCCGACAGTTGGGGACTATGGCTACACCTTC
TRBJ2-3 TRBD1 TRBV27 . CASSTETGGTDTQYF TGTGCCAGCAGTACCGAGACAGGGGGGACAGATACGCAGTATTTT
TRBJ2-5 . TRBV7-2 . CASSLGSLETQYF TGTGCCAGCAGCTTAGGGTCTCTAGAGACCCAGTACTTC